Given below is one T cell receptor (beta chain) in context. The V end lost 6 bases, the J end lost 7 bases, and 9 bases lay between the germline ends. The germline gives CDR1 MNHEY, CDR2 SVGEGT. The CDR3 covers 11 residues. TCRdb's copy holds only in-frame clones and misses some; the assay was immunoSEQ multiplex PCR. This sample has tens of thousands of clones, with roughly 95% found just once. The entry originates in a study of control samples from healthy donors and cancer patients. The sample taken for sequencing was blood. The V call is TRBV6-2 or TRBV6-3, the J call TRBJ1-2; D call uncertain. The TCR originated in a man aged 30-40 years in good health. Written as DNA, the CDR3 is TGTGCCAGCAGCTGGAGCGCTGGCTACACCTTC. Residues: CASSWSAGYTF.